This TCR beta chain was documented in a study of T cells expressing NK-cell markers. In the study overall: In the group of eight sequenced donors, seven were HCMV-seropositive and one was seronegative. Findings and limits, study-wide: In a handful of donors, dominant NKG2C+ clonotypes were roughly 1.0-7.5% of CD8+ T cells. A few donors' CD3+CD56-NKG2C+ cells were dominated by the same clonotypes.

From germline, CDR1 is MNHNS and CDR2 SASEGT. CDR3 length: 16 residues. A remark on this clonotype: Its cognate antigen is unknown.

The authors generated TCR beta cDNA through 5'RACE template switching with UMIs. After re-calling the 5' RACE reads, TCRdb lists one entry per CDR3 protein, DNA absent. Its table lists about 150,000 distinct CDR3 sequences. This sequence joins TRBV6-1 and TRBJ1-2. The source is a woman aged 50 to 65 in good health. The sequencing sample was made of blood T cells: a sorted CD56 or NKG2C T cell subset, CD4+ or CD8+ T cells, or bulk PBMC T cells (not recorded which). CDR3 residues: CASTDPTRVLVYGYTF.